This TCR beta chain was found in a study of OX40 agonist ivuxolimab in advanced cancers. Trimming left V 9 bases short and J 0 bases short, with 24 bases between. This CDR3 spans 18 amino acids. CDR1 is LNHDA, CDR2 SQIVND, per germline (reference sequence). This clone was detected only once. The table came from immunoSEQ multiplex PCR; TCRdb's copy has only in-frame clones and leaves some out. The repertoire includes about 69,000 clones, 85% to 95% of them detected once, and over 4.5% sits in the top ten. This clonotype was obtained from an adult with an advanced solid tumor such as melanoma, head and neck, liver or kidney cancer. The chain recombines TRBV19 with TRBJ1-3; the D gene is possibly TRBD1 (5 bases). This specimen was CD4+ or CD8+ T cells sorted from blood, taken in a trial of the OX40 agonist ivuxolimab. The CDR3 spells CASTNPPGPGLSGNTIYF. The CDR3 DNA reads TGTGCCAGCACCAACCCTCCGGGACCGGGCCTCTCTGGAAACACCATATATTTT.